This T cell receptor (beta chain) appears in the sequencing data of a study of human T cells and chemical hapten exposure. Time point described: patch test 1, 2 weeks after DPC sensitization. Noted treatment: therapeutic diphenylcyclopropenone sensitization with weekly scalp DPC. TCRdb ran MiXCR on the RACE reads and lists one entry per CDR3 protein. The table records fewer than 200,000 distinct CDR3 sequences, 20% to 25% of them present only once. Germline CDR1 SNHLY, CDR2 FYNNEI. The CDR3 contains 13 residues. Trimming pared 4 bases from V and 3 bases from J, leaving 10 bases between. This clonotype was obtained from a woman in her forties or fifties with alopecia areata. Some clones in this sample may be carry-over from other donors' samples. The rearrangement links TRBV2 to TRBJ2-7; D is uncertain. The sequencing here drew on whole blood, taken in connection with sensitization to the hapten diphenylcyclopropenone (DPC). The CDR3 protein is CASSGVRHYEQYF. The CDR3 nucleotides read TGTGCCAGCAGTGGGGTTAGGCACTACGAGCAGTACTTC.